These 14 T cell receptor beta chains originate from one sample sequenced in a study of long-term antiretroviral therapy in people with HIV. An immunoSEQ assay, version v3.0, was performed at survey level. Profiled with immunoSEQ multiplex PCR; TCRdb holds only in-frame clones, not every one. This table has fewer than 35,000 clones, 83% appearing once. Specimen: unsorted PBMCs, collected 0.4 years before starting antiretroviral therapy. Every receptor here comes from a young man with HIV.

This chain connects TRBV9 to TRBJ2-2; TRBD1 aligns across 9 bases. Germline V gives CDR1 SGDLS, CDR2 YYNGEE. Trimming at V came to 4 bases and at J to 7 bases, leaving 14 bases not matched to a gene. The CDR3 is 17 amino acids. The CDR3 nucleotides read TGTGCCAGCAGCAACCGGGACAGGGCGACGAGCGGCGGGGAGCTGTTTTTT. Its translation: CASSNRDRATSGGELFF.

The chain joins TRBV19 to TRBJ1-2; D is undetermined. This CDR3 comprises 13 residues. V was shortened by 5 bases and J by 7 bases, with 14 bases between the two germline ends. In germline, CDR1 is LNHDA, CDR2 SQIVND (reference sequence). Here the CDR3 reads CASSPSPGSGYTF. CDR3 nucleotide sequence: TGTGCCAGTAGTCCTTCCCCCGGGTCTGGCTACACCTTC.

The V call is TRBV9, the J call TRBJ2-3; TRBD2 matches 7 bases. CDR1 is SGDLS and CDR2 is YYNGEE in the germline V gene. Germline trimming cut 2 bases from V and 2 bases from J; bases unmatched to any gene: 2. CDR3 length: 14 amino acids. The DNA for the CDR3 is TGTGCCAGCAGCGTGCGGGGGTCCACAGATACGCAGTATTTT. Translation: CASSVRGSTDTQYF.

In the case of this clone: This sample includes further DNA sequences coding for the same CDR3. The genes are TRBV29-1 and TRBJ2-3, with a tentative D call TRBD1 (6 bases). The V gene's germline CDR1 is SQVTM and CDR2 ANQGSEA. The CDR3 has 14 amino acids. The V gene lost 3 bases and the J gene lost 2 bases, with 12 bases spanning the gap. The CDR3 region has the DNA TGCAGCGTTGAGGGCCAGGGGTACACAGATACGCAGTATTTT. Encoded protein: CSVEGQGYTDTQYF.

The CDR3 nucleotides are TGTGCCAGCAGCTTGTGGGGGCCCTACAATGAGCAGTTCTTC. Translation gives CASSLWGPYNEQFF. The V call is TRBV5-4, the J call TRBJ2-1; weak D call: TRBD1 (6 bases). V shed 1 base and J shed 2 bases, with 7 bases lying between them. From germline, CDR1 is SGHNT and CDR2 YYREEE (reference sequence). This CDR3 region has 14 residues. The full variable domain, in which reference TRBV5-4 and TRBJ2-1 provide the parts outside the CDR3, is ETGVTQSPTHLIKTRGQQVTLRCSSQSGHNTVSWYQQALGQGPQFIFQYYREEENGRGNFPPRFSGLQFPNYSSELNVNALELDDSALYLCASSLWGPYNEQFFGPGTRLTVL.

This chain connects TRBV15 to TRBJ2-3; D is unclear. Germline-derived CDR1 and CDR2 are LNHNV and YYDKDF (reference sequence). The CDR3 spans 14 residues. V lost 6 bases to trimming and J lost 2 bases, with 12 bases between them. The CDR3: CATRGRVFTDTQYF. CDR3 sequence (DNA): TGTGCCACCAGAGGACGGGTGTTCACAGATACGCAGTATTTT.

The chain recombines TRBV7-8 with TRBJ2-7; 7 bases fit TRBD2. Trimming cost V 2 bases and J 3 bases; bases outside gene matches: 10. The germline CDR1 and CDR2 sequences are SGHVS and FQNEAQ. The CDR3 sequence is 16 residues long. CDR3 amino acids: CASSLQAGWANYEQYF. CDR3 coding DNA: TGTGCCAGCAGCTTACAAGCGGGATGGGCCAACTACGAGCAGTACTTC.

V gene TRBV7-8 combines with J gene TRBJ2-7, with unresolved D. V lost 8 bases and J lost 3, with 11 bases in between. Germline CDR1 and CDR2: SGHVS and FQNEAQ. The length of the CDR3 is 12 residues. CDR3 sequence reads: CASSGAGYEQYF. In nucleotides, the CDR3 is TGTGCCAGCTCGGGTGCTGGCTACGAGCAGTACTTC.

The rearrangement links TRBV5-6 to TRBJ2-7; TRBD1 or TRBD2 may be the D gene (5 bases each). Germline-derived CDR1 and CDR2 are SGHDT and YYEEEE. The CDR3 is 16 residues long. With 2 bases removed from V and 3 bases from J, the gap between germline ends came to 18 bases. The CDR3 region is CASSLWLEGPYYEQYF. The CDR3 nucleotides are TGTGCCAGCAGCTTATGGCTAGAGGGGCCCTACTACGAGCAGTACTTC.

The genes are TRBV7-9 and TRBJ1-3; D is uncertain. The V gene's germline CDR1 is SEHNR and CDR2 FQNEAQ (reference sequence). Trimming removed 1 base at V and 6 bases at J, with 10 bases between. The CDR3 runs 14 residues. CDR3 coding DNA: TGTGCCAGCAGCTTAGTAGGGCCCCAAAACACCATATATTTT. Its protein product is CASSLVGPQNTIYF.

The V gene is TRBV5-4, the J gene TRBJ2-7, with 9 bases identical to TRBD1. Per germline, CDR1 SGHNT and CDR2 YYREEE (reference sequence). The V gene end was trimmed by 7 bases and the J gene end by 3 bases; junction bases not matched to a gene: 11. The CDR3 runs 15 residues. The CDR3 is CASGEKTGGIYEQYF. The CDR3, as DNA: TGTGCCAGCGGGGAGAAGACAGGGGGTATCTACGAGCAGTACTTC. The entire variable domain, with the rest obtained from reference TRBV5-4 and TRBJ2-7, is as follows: ETGVTQSPTHLIKTRGQQVTLRCSSQSGHNTVSWYQQALGQGPQFIFQYYREEENGRGNFPPRFSGLQFPNYSSELNVNALELDDSALYLCASGEKTGGIYEQYFGPGTRLTVT.

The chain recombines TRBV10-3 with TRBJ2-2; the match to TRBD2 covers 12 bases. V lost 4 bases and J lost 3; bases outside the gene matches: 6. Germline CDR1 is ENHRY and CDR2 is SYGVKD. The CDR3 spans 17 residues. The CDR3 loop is CAISVERTSGDTGELFF. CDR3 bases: TGTGCCATCAGTGTCGAACGGACTAGCGGGGACACCGGGGAGCTGTTTTTT.

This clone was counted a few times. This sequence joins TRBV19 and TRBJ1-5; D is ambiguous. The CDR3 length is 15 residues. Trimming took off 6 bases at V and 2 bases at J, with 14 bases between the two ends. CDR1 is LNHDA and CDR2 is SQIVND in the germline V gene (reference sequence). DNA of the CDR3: TGTGCCAGTAGGGCCGGTGGGTCGGGCAATCAGCCCCAGCATTTT. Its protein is CASRAGGSGNQPQHF.

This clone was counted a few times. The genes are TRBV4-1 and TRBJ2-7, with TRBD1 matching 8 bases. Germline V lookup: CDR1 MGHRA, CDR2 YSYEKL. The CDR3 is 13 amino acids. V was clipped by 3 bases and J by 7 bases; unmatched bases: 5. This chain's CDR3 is CASSQDRAREQYF. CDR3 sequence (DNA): TGCGCCAGCAGCCAGGACAGGGCGCGGGAGCAGTACTTC.